The 25 T cell receptor beta chains below were found in one sample sequenced in a study of OX40 agonist ivuxolimab in advanced cancers. Sequencing was performed with immunoSEQ multiplex PCR; in TCRdb, only in-frame clones are kept and a portion is missing. The top ten hold roughly 3% of the sample, which has around 69,000 clones, about 90% seen once. Sample: CD4+ or CD8+ T cells sorted from blood, taken in a trial of the OX40 agonist ivuxolimab. Every receptor here comes from an adult with an advanced solid tumor such as melanoma, head and neck, liver or kidney cancer.

The J gene is TRBJ2-7, the V gene TRBV7-3, with 9 bases identical to TRBD2. V gave up 5 bases and J gave up 5 bases; unmatched junction bases: 7. The CDR3 has 14 residues. In germline, CDR1 is SGHTA, CDR2 FQGTGA. CDR3 loop: CASSPGLARDEQYF. CDR3 in DNA: TGTGCCAGCAGCCCGGGACTAGCTCGGGACGAGCAGTACTTC.

The chain joins TRBV5-5 to TRBJ1-2; no clear D. The CDR3 has 12 residues. The V gene lost 1 base and the J gene lost 1 base, with 2 bases spanning the gap. The germline V gene encodes CDR1 SGHKS and CDR2 YYEKEE (reference sequence). CDR3 in DNA: TGTGCCAGCAGCTTGAATAACTATGGCTACACCTTC. This translates into CASSLNNYGYTF. The full variable domain, completed using reference TRBV5-5 and TRBJ1-2, is DAGVTQSPTHLIKTRGQQVTLRCSPISGHKSVSWYQQVLGQGPQFIFQYYEKEERGRGNFPDRFSARQFPNYSSELNVNALLLGDSALYLCASSLNNYGYTFGSGTRLTVV.

The V call is TRBV6-1, the J call TRBJ1-4; D unclear. The V end lost 6 bases, the J end lost 4 bases, and 3 bases lay between the germline ends. The length of the CDR3 is 11 residues. Germline CDR1 MNHNS, CDR2 SASEGT. The CDR3 DNA is TGTGCCAGCAGAATTAATGAAAAACTGTTTTTT. Translation gives CASRINEKLFF.

V is TRBV18 and J is TRBJ2-3, with D hard to call. The germline gives CDR1 KGHSH, CDR2 LQKENI. The V end was cut by 6 bases, the J end by 2 bases, with 21 bases between. The CDR3 has 17 amino acids. The CDR3 sequence: CASSRQREGKNTDTQYF. CDR3 nucleotides: TGTGCCAGCTCCCGTCAAAGGGAAGGGAAGAACACAGATACGCAGTATTTT.

This chain joins TRBV2 and TRBJ2-7; TRBD1 might be the D (6 bases). The germline gives CDR1 SNHLY, CDR2 FYNNEI. The CDR3 is 13 amino acids. V lost 5 bases, J lost 2 bases, and 10 bases lay in between. The CDR3 reads CASSRTATYEQYF. The CDR3 bases are TGTGCCAGCAGTCGGACAGCTACCTACGAGCAGTACTTC.

V gene TRBV28 combines with J gene TRBJ2-7; TRBD2 is a possible D gene (5 bases). The V end lost 6 bases, the J end lost 2 bases, and 17 bases lay between the germline ends. Germline CDR1 MDHEN, CDR2 SYDVKM. The CDR3 length is 15 residues. CDR3 DNA sequence: TGTGCCAGCAGGCCCGGGGAGTGGAGAACCTACGAGCAGTACTTC. This codes for CASRPGEWRTYEQYF.

V is TRBV18 and J is TRBJ2-5, with D tentatively TRBD2 (6 bases). CDR3 length equals 14 residues. CDR1 and CDR2 (germline): KGHSH, LQKENI. V was cut by 6 bases and J by 7 bases, with 18 bases left in between. The CDR3 DNA is TGTGCCAGCTCGCCCGTAAGGGACTCAGGGACCCAGTACTTC. This sequence encodes CASSPVRDSGTQYF.

This clone came up a few times. The genes are TRBV9 and TRBJ1-1, with unresolved D. This CDR3 comprises 13 residues. Looked up from germline, CDR1 is SGDLS and CDR2 is YYNGEE. V dropped 2 bases and J dropped 2 bases, with 7 bases sitting between them. CDR3 sequence: CASSVGSNTEAFF. The CDR3 nucleotides are TGTGCCAGCAGCGTTGGAAGTAACACTGAAGCTTTCTTT.

CDR3 residues: CASSLSRQETQYF. The CDR3 nucleotides are TGTGCCAGCAGCTTAAGCAGACAAGAGACCCAGTACTTC. The chain is built from TRBV7-6 and TRBJ2-5; D unclear. The germline gives CDR1 SGHVS, CDR2 FNYEAQ. The CDR3 is 13 residues long. V was shortened by 2 bases and J by 2 bases, with 6 bases between the two germline ends.

This clone was seen only once. The gene calls are TRBV19 and TRBJ1-4, with D perhaps matching TRBD1 (6 bases). The CDR3 consists of 16 residues. Per the germline V gene, CDR1 is LNHDA and CDR2 is SQIVND (reference sequence). The germline V and J ends were trimmed by 10 bases and 3 bases, with 21 bases remaining between them. CDR3 residues: CATTTANGGSNEKLFF. The CDR3 bases are TGTGCCACGACGACTGCTAACGGGGGCTCTAATGAAAAACTGTTTTTT.

V and J are TRBV11-3 and TRBJ1-1; D remains ambiguous. From germline, CDR1 is SGHNT and CDR2 YENEEA. Deletions cut 0 bases from V and 0 bases from J, with 17 bases between. The CDR3 runs 18 residues. The CDR3 coding sequence is TGTGCCAGCAGCTTAGATCGTTGGGCAGAACCGATGAACACTGAAGCTTTCTTT. Protein sequence: CASSLDRWAEPMNTEAFF. The full variable domain, completed using reference TRBV11-3 and TRBJ1-1, is EAGVVQSPRYKIIEKKQPVAFWCNPISGHNTLYWYLQNLGQGPELLIRYENEEAVDDSQLPKDRFSAERLKGVDSTLKIQPAELGDSAVYLCASSLDRWAEPMNTEAFFGQGTRLTVV.

The chain is built from TRBV14 and TRBJ2-7; 13 nucleotides line up with TRBD2. V shed 1 base and J 4 bases; nucleotides not matched to a gene: 1. The CDR3 spans 15 residues. Looked up from germline, CDR1 is SGHDN and CDR2 is FVKESK. Written as DNA, the CDR3 is TGTGCCAGCAGCCAAGGACTAGCGGGAGGTTACGAGCAGTACTTC. Translating gives CASSQGLAGGYEQYF.

The J gene is TRBJ1-3, the V gene TRBV18, with a possible D match to TRBD1 (5 bases). Germline V gene lookup returns CDR1 KGHSH and CDR2 LQKENI. The CDR3 consists of 14 residues. Trimming removed 5 bases at V and 1 base at J, with 9 bases between. The CDR3: CASSEGRSGNTIYF. For the CDR3, the DNA is TGTGCCAGCTCAGAGGGGAGGTCTGGAAACACCATATATTTT.

The chain carries TRBV5-4 and TRBJ1-2, with TRBD1 as a possible D gene (5 bases). The germline gives CDR1 SGHNT, CDR2 YYREEE (reference sequence). CDR3 length equals 13 residues. V gave up 5 bases and J gave up 4 bases, with 12 bases separating them. In nucleotides, the CDR3 is TGTGCCAGCAGTTCAGGGATCTCCTATGGCTACACCTTC. It is translated as CASSSGISYGYTF.

The J gene is TRBJ1-2, the V gene TRBV28, with D maybe TRBD1 (6 bases). The CDR3 totals 12 residues. CDR1 and CDR2 (germline): MDHEN, SYDVKM. The V end was cut by 11 bases, the J end by 3 bases, with 13 bases between. CDR3 coding DNA: TGTGCCGTCCAGGGGTCAGACTATGGCTACACCTTC. This translates into CAVQGSDYGYTF.

This clone has just a few counts. The rearrangement links TRBV29-1 to TRBJ1-3; D unresolved. CDR1 and CDR2 (germline): SQVTM, ANQGSEA. The CDR3 has 13 residues. V lost 3 bases to trimming and J lost 4 bases, with 10 bases between them. The DNA of the CDR3 is TGCAGCGTTGAGGGTGATAAGGGAAACACCATATATTTT. It codes for CSVEGDKGNTIYF.

The count of this clone is one. The CDR3 is CATAGRDRYRSYEQYF. CDR3 DNA sequence: TGTGCCACAGCCGGCCGGGACAGATATAGAAGCTACGAGCAGTACTTC. V is TRBV19 and J is TRBJ2-7; 7 nucleotides line up with TRBD1. V dropped 10 bases and J dropped 3; count of bases not matched to a gene: 18. The CDR3 extends over 16 amino acids. Germline V lookup: CDR1 LNHDA, CDR2 SQIVND (reference sequence). The full variable domain, completed using reference TRBV19 and TRBJ2-7, is DGGITQSPKYLFRKEGQNVTLSCEQNLNHDAMYWYRQDPGQGLRLIYYSQIVNDFQKGDIAEGYSVSREKKESFPLTVTSAQKNPTAFYLCATAGRDRYRSYEQYFGPGTRLTVT.

The genes are TRBV27 and TRBJ2-3; TRBD1 is a possible D gene (5 bases). CDR1 is MNHEY and CDR2 is SMNVEV in the germline V gene (reference sequence). This CDR3 comprises 16 residues. The V gene lost 0 bases and the J gene lost 0 bases, with 10 bases spanning the gap. The chain's CDR3 is CASSLSSGLSTDTQYF. As DNA, the CDR3 is TGTGCCAGCAGTTTATCATCAGGGCTAAGCACAGATACGCAGTATTTT.

Turning to this clone: A read error may account for a junction end that differs from germline. This chain joins TRBV7-9 and TRBJ2-5, with 10 nucleotides matching TRBD2. Germline V gene sequence: CDR1 SEHNR, CDR2 FQNEAQ (reference sequence). CDR3 size: 13 residues. The chain's CDR3 is CVVAGGHWETQYF. The DNA for the CDR3 is TGCGTCGTAGCGGGAGGACATTGGGAGACCCAGTACTTC.

This clone was found once. The CDR3 reads CASRWTGDYGYTF. The CDR3 DNA reads as TGTGCCAGTAGATGGACAGGGGACTATGGCTACACCTTC. The rearrangement uses TRBV19 and TRBJ1-2; TRBD1 matches at 9 bases. CDR3 size: 13 residues. The V gene end was trimmed by 6 bases and the J gene end by 3 bases; junction bases not matched to a gene: 2. CDR1 and CDR2 (germline): LNHDA, SQIVND (reference sequence).

The chain is built from TRBV9 and TRBJ2-2, with 9 bases lining up with TRBD2. The CDR3 loop spans 17 amino acids. The V segment lost 4 bases and the J segment 7 bases; nucleotides outside the gene matches: 14. The germline V gene has CDR1 SGDLS and CDR2 YYNGEE. The CDR3 region is CASSPAFAGGSGGELFF. Here the CDR3 DNA reads TGTGCCAGCAGCCCCGCCTTCGCGGGAGGGTCGGGCGGGGAGCTGTTTTTT.

This clone was picked up one time. The chain is built from TRBV5-6 and TRBJ2-7, with no clear D. Germline V gene sequence: CDR1 SGHDT, CDR2 YYEEEE. V lost 4 bases and J lost 9, with 17 bases in between. This CDR3 has 13 residues. The CDR3 sequence is CASSPGLDASQYF. CDR3 bases: TGTGCCAGCAGCCCAGGTCTAGACGCGTCGCAGTACTTC. The complete variable domain, with remaining parts taken from reference TRBV5-6 and TRBJ2-7, reads DAGVTQSPTHLIKTRGQQVTLRCSPKSGHDTVSWYQQALGQGPQFIFQYYEEEERQRGNFPDRFSGHQFPNYSSELNVNALLLGDSALYLCASSPGLDASQYFGPGTRLTVT.

The chain couples TRBV27 to TRBJ2-3; 14 bases agree with TRBD2. This CDR3 comprises 17 residues. Germline values: CDR1 MNHEY, CDR2 SMNVEV (reference sequence). J gave up 3 bases and V 5 bases, and 7 bases lay outside the gene matches. The CDR3 protein is CASSPTSGREGTDTQYF. For the CDR3, the DNA is TGTGCCAGCAGTCCGACTAGCGGGAGGGAAGGGACAGATACGCAGTATTTT.

The rearrangement links TRBV11-3 to TRBJ2-5, with a possible D match to TRBD2 (5 bases). V lost 5 bases, J lost 2 bases, and 15 bases lay in between. CDR1 and CDR2 (germline): SGHNT, YENEEA. The CDR3 loop spans 15 amino acids. The CDR3 sequence: CASSPLPPGQETQYF. The DNA of the CDR3 is TGTGCCAGCAGCCCCCTCCCCCCGGGGCAAGAGACCCAGTACTTC.

The chain joins TRBV7-3 to TRBJ1-3; tentative D call: TRBD1 (6 bases). Germline V gene sequence: CDR1 SGHTA, CDR2 FQGTGA. The length of the CDR3 is 15 residues. V was pared by 2 bases and J by 0 bases, with 8 bases between. The CDR3 nucleotides read TGTGCCAGCAGCTTAGCCAGGGGCTCTGGAAACACCATATATTTT. Its protein is CASSLARGSGNTIYF.